This record covers a single T cell receptor (beta chain). The germline V gene encodes CDR1 SGHAT and CDR2 FQNNGV. The V segment lost 5 bases and the J segment 8 bases; nucleotides outside the gene matches: 10. This CDR3 is 15 amino acids long. These data come from a study of T cell repertoires in cytomegalovirus infection. Study-wide context: In public TCR beta signatures, there were indications of both CMV infection and matching HLA type.

TCRdb processed the reads anew with MiXCR; each CDR3 protein has one entry. The sample contains 150,000 to 200,000 distinct CDR3 sequences, approximately 30% of which appear only once. The genes are TRBV11-2 and TRBJ1-2; 11 bases are shared with TRBD1. Sequencing was performed on PBMCs. This clonotype originated in a human donor in good health (CMV status not recorded). Some clones in this sample may be carry-over from other donors' samples. Here the CDR3 DNA reads TGTGCCAGCAGCCCCTGGGTGGGACAGGGGGACGGCTACACCTTC. It specifies CASSPWVGQGDGYTF.